This T cell receptor (beta chain) came from a study of shared clonotypes between healthy human individuals. This table comes from immunoSEQ multiplex PCR, and its TCRdb copy is limited to in-frame clones, with some not included. Of some 2,100,000 clones in the sample, approximately 94% were seen once. The trim removed 5 bases at V and 8 bases at J, leaving 11 bases unmatched. CDR1 is SQVTM, CDR2 ANQGSEA, per germline. The CDR3 sequence is 15 residues long. Naivety among CD8 cells was defined by CD45RO negativity and positive CCR7 selection, thereby excluding terminally differentiated effector memory CD45RA+ cells.

The receptor was isolated from a man aged 18 to 35 in good health. Some clones in this sample may be carry-over from other donors' samples. V usage is TRBV29-1 and J usage is TRBJ1-6; TRBD1 aligns across 8 bases. Sequencing used naive CD8+ T cells from PBMCs. The CDR3 DNA reads TGCAGCGTTCGGGAGGCAGGGGGCTTGGATTCACCCCTCCACTTT. Its translation is CSVREAGGLDSPLHF.